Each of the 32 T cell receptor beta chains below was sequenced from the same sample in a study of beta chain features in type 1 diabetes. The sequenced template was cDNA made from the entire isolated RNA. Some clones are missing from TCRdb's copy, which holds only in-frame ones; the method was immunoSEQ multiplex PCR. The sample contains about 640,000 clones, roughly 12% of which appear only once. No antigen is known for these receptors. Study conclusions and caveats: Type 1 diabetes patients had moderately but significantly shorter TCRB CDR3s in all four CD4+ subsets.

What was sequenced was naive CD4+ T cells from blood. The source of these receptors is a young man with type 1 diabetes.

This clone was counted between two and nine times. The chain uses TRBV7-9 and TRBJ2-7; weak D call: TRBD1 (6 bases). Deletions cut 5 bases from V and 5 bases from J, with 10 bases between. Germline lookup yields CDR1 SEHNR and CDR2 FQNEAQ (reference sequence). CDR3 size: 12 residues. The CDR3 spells CASSRDNNEQYF. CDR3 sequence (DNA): TGTGCCAGCAGCCGGGACAACAACGAGCAGTACTTC.

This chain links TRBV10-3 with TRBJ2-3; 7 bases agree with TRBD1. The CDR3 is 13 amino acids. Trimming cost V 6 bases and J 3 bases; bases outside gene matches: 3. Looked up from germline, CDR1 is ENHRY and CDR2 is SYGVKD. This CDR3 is CAISTGVTDTQYF. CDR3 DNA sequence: TGTGCCATCAGCACAGGGGTGACAGATACGCAGTATTTT.

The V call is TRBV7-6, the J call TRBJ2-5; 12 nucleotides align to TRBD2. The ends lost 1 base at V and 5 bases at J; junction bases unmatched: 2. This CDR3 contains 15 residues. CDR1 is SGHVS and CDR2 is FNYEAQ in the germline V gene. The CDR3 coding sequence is TGTGCCAGCAGCTTAGGGACTAGCGGGGTCGAGACCCAGTACTTC. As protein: CASSLGTSGVETQYF.

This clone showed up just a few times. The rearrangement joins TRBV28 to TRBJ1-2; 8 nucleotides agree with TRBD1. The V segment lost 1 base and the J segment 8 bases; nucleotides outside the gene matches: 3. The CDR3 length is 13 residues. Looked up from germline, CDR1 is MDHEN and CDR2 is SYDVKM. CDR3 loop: CASSLSGGAGYTF. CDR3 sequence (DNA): TGTGCCAGCAGTTTATCAGGGGGCGCGGGCTACACCTTC.

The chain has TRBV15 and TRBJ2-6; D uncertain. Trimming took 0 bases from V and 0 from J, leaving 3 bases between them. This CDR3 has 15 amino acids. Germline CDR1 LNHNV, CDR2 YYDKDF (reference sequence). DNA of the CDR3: TGTGCCACCAGCAGAGATGGCTCTGGGGCCAACGTCCTGACTTTC. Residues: CATSRDGSGANVLTF.

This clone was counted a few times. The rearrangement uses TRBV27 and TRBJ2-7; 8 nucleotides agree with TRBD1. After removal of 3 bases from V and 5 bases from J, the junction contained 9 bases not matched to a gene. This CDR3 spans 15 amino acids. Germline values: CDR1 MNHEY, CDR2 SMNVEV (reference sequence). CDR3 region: CASSFRTGSDHEQYF. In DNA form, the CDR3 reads TGTGCCAGCAGTTTCCGGACAGGGAGTGACCACGAGCAGTACTTC.

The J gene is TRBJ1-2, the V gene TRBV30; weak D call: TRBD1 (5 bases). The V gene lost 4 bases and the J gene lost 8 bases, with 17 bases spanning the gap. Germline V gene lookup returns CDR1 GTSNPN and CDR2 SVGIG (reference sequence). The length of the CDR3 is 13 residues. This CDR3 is CAWTFTGVGGYTF. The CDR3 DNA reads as TGTGCCTGGACCTTCACGGGGGTCGGGGGCTACACCTTC.

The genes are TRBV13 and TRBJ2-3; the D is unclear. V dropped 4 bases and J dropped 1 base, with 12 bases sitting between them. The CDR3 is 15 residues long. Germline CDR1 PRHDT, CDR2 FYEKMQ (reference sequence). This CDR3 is CASSSYQARTDTQYF. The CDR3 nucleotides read TGTGCCAGCAGCTCTTACCAGGCCCGCACAGATACGCAGTATTTT.

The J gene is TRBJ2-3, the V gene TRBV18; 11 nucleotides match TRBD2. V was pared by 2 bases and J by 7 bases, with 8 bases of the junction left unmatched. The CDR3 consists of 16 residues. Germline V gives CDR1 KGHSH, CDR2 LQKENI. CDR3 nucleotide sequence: TGTGCCAGCTCACCATCCCTAGCGGGGGGAACCTATACGCAGTATTTT. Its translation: CASSPSLAGGTYTQYF.

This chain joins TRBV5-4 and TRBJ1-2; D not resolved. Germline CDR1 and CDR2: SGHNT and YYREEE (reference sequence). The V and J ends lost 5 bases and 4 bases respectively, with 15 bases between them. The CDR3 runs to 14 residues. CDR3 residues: CASREDGSFYGYTF. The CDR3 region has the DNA TGTGCCAGCAGAGAGGACGGGTCCTTCTATGGCTACACCTTC.

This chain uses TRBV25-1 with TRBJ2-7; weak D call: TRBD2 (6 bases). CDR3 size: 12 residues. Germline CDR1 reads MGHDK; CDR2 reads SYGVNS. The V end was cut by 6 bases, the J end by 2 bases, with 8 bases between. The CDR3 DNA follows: TGTGCCAGCAGGGGGGGAACCTACGAGCAGTACTTC. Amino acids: CASRGGTYEQYF.

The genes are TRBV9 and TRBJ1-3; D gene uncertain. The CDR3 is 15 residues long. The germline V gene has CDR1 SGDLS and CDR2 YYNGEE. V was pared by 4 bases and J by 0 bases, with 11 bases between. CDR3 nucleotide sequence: TGTGCCAGCAGCACTTCAATCGGCTCTGGAAACACCATATATTTT. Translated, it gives CASSTSIGSGNTIYF.

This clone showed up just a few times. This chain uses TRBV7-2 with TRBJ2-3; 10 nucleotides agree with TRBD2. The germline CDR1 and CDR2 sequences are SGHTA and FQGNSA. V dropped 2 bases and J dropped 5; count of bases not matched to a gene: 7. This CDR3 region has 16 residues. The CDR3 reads CASSLSLAGAQDTQYF. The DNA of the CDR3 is TGTGCCAGCAGCTTATCGCTAGCGGGGGCCCAAGATACGCAGTATTTT.

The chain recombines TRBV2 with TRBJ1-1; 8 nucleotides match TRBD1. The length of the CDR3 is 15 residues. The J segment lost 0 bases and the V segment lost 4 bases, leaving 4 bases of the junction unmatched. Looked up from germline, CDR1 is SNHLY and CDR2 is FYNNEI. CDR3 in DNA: TGTGCCAGCAGTGCCCAGGGGGCATTGAACACTGAAGCTTTCTTT. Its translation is CASSAQGALNTEAFF.

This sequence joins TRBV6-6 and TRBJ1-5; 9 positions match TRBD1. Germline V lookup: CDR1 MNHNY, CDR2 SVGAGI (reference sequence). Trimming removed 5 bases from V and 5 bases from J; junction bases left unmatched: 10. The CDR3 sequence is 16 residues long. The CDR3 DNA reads TGTGCCAGCAGTAAAGGACAGGGGAGGGAGGATCAGCCCCAGCATTTT. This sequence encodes CASSKGQGREDQPQHF.

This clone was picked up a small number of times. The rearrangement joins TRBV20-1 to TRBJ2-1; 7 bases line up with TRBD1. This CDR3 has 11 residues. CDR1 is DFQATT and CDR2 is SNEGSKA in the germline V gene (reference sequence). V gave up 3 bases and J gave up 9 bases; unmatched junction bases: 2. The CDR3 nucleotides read TGCAGTGCTAGCAGGGGGACTGAGCAGTTCTTC. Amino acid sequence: CSASRGTEQFF.

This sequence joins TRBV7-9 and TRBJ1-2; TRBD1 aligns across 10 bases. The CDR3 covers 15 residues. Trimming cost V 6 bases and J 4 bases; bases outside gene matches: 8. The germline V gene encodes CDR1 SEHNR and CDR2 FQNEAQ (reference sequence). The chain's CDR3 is CASRPGTGEGYGYTF. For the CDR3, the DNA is TGTGCCAGCAGGCCAGGGACAGGGGAAGGCTATGGCTACACCTTC.

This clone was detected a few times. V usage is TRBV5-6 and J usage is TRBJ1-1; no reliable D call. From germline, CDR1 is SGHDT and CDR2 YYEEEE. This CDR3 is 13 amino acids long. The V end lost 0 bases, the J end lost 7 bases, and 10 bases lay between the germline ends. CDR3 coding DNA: TGTGCCAGCAGCTTGGGGCCAACAAATGAAGCTTTCTTT. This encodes CASSLGPTNEAFF.

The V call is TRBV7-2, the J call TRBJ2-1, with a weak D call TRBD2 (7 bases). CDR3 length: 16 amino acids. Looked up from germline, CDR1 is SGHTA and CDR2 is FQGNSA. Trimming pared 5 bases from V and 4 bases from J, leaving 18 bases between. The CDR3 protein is CASSIDSGGPYNEQFF. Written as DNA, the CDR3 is TGTGCCAGCAGCATCGATTCGGGGGGCCCTTACAATGAGCAGTTCTTC.

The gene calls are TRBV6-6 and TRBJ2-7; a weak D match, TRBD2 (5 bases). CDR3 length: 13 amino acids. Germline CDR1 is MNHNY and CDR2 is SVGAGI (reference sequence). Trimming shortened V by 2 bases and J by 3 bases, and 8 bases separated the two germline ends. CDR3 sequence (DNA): TGTGCCAGCAGTTACAAGGGAGACTACGAGCAGTACTTC. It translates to CASSYKGDYEQYF.

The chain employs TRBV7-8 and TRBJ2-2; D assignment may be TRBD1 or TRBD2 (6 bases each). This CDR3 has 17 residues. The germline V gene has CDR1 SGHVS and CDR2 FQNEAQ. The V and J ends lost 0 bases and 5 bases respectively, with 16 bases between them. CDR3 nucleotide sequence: TGTGCCAGCAGCTTAGCGATGGGGGGCGCAGGGACCGGGGAGCTGTTTTTT. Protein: CASSLAMGGAGTGELFF.

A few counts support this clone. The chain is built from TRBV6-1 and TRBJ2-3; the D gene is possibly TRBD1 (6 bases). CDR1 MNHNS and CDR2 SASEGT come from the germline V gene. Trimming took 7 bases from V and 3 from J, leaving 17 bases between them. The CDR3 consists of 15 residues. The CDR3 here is CASTLRQAGTDTQYF. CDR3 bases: TGTGCCAGCACCCTCCGACAGGCGGGTACAGATACGCAGTATTTT.

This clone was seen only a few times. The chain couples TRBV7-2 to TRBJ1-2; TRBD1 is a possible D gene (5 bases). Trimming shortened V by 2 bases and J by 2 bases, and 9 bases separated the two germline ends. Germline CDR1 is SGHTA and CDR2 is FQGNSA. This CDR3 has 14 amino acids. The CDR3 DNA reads TGTGCCAGCAGCTTACGGCAGGGAAACTATGGCTACACCTTC. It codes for CASSLRQGNYGYTF.

CDR3 in amino acids: CASSEGTGLAKNIQYF. CDR3 bases: TGTGCCAGCAGTGAAGGGACAGGTCTAGCCAAAAACATTCAGTACTTC. This chain uses TRBV2 with TRBJ2-4; 7 bases agree with TRBD1. The germline V gene has CDR1 SNHLY and CDR2 FYNNEI. This CDR3 contains 16 residues. Trimming at V came to 1 base and at J to 0 bases, leaving 3 bases not matched to a gene.

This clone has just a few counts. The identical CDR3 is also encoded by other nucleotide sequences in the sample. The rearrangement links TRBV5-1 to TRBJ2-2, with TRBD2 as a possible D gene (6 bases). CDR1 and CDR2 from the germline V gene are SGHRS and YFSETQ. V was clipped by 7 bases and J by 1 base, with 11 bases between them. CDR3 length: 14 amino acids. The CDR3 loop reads CASSSGVNTGELFF. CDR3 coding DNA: TGCGCCAGCTCCTCGGGAGTGAACACCGGGGAGCTGTTTTTT.

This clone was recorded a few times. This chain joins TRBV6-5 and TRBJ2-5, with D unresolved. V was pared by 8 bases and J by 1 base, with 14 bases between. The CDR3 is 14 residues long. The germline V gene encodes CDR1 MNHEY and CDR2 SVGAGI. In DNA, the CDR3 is TGTGCCAGCTCCTTAAAAGGCAGCCAAGAGACCCAGTACTTC. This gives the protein CASSLKGSQETQYF.

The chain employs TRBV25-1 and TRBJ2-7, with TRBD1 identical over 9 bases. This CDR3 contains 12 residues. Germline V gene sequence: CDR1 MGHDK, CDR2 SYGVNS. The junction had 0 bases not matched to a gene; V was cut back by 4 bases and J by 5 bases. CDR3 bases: TGTGCCAGCAGTGGGGACAGGGACGAGCAGTACTTC. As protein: CASSGDRDEQYF.

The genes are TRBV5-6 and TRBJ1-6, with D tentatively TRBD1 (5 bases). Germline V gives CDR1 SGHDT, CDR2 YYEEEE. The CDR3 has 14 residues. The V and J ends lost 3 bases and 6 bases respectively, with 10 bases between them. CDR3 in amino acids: CASSYRDPNSPLHF. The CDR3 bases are TGTGCCAGCAGCTACCGGGACCCTAATTCACCCCTCCACTTT.

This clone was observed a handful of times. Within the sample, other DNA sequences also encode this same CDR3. The CDR3 loop reads CASSLSGNTIYF. Here the CDR3 DNA reads TGTGCCAGCAGCTTATCTGGAAACACCATATATTTT. This chain connects TRBV7-9 to TRBJ1-3; D ambiguous. V gave up 2 bases and J gave up 1 base, with 0 bases separating them. Per the germline V gene, CDR1 is SEHNR and CDR2 is FQNEAQ (reference sequence). This CDR3 has 12 residues.

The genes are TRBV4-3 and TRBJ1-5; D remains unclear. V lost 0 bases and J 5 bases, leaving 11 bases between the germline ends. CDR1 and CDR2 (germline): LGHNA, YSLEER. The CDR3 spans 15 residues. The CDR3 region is CASSQEIGRHQPQHF. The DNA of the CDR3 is TGCGCCAGCAGCCAAGAGATAGGGCGGCATCAGCCCCAGCATTTT.

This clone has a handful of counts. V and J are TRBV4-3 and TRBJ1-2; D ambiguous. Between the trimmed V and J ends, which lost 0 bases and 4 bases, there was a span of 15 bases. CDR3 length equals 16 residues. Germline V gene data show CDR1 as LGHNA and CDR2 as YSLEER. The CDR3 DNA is TGCGCCAGCAGCCAAGATTGGGGTCACCCTGGCTATGGCTACACCTTC. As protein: CASSQDWGHPGYGYTF.

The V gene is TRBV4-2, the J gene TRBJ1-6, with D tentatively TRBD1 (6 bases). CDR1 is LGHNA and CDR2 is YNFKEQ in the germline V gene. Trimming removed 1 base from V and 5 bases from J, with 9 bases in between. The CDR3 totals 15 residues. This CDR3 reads CASSQGGAHNSPLHF. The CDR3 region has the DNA TGTGCCAGCAGCCAAGGGGGGGCACATAATTCACCCCTCCACTTT.